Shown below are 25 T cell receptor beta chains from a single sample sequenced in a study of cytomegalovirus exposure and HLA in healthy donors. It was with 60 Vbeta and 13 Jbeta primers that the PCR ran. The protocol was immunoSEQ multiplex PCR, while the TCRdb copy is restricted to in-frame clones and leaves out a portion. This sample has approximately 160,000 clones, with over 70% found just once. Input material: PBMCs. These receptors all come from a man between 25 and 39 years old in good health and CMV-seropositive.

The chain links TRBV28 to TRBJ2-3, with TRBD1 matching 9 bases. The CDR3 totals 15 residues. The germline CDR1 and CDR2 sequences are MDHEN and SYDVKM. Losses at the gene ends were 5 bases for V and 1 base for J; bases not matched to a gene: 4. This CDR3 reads CASSRQGVGTDTQYF. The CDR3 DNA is TGTGCCAGCAGTCGACAGGGGGTGGGCACAGATACGCAGTATTTT. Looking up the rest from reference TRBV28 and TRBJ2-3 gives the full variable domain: DVKVTQSSRYLVKRTGEKVFLECVQDMDHENMFWYRQDPGLGLRLIYFSYDVKMKEKGDIPEGYSVSREKKERFSLILESASTNQTSMYLCASSRQGVGTDTQYFGPGTRLTVL.

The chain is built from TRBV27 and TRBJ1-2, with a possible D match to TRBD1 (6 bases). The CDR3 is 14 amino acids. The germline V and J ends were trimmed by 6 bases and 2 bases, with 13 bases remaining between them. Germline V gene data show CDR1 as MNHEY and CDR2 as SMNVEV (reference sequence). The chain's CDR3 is CASRPGQTNYGYTF. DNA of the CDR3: TGTGCCAGCAGACCCGGACAGACCAACTATGGCTACACCTTC.

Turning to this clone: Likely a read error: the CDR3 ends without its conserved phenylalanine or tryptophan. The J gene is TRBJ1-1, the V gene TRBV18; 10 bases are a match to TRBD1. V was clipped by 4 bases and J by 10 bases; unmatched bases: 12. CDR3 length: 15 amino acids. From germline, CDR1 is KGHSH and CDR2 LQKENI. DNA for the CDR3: TGTGCCAGCTCACTAAACCGGGACAGGGGCTTCGGAGCTTTCTCT. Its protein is CASSLNRDRGFGAFS.

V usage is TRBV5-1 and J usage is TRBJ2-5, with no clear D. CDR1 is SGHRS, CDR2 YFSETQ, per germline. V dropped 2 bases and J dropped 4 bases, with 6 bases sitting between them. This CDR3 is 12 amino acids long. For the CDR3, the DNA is TGCGCCAGCAGCTTAAACGGAGAGACCCAGTACTTC. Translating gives CASSLNGETQYF.

The DNA of the CDR3 is TGCAGTGCTACGTTCCAAGAGACCCAGTACTTC. This gives the protein CSATFQETQYF. The chain recombines TRBV20-1 with TRBJ2-5; D is unclear. Germline loops: CDR1 DFQATT, CDR2 SNEGSKA (reference sequence). V dropped 4 bases and J dropped 1 base, with 4 bases sitting between them. This CDR3 has 11 amino acids.

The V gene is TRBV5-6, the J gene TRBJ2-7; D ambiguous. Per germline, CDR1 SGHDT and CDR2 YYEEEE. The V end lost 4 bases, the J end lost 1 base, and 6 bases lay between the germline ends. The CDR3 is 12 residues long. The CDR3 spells CASSTGSYEQYF. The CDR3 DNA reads TGTGCCAGCAGCACCGGTTCCTACGAGCAGTACTTC.

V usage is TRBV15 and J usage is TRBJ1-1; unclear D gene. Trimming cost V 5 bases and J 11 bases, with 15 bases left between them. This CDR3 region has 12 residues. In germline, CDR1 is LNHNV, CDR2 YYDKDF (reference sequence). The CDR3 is CATSRQSGEAFF. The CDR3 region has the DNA TGTGCCACCAGCCGGCAAAGTGGAGAGGCTTTCTTT.

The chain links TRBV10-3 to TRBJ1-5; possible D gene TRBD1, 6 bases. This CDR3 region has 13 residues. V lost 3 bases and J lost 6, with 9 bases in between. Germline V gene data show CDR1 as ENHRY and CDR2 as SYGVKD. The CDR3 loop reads CAISEQGTQPQHF. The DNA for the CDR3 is TGTGCCATCAGTGAACAGGGAACTCAGCCCCAGCATTTT.

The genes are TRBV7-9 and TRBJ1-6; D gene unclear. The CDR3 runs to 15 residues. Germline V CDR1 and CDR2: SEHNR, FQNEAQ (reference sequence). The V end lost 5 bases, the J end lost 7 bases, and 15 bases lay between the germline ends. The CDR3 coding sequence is TGTGCCAGCAGCCCCTCACTGACGGGGAATTCACCCCTCCACTTT. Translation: CASSPSLTGNSPLHF. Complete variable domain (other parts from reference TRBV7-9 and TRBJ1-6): DTGVSQNPRHKITKRGQNVTFRCDPISEHNRLYWYRQTLGQGPEFLTYFQNEAQLEKSRLLSDRFSAERPKGSFSTLEIQRTEQGDSAMYLCASSPSLTGNSPLHFGNGTRLTVT.

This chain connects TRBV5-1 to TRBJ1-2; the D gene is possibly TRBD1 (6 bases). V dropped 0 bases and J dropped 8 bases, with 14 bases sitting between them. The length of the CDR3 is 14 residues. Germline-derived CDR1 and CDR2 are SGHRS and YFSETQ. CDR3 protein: CASSLDPGAEGYTF. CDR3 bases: TGCGCCAGCAGCTTGGACCCAGGGGCGGAGGGCTACACCTTC. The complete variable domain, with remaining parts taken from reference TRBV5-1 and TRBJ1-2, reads KAGVTQTPRYLIKTRGQQVTLSCSPISGHRSVSWYQQTPGQGLQFLFEYFSETQRNKGNFPGRFSGRQFSNSRSEMNVSTLELGDSALYLCASSLDPGAEGYTFGSGTRLTVV.

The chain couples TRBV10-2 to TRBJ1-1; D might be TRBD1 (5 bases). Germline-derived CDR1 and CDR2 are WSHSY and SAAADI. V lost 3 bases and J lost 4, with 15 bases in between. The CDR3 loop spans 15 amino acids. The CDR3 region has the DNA TGCGCCAGCAGTGATTTTTCAGGGCTGGGCACTGAAGCTTTCTTT. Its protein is CASSDFSGLGTEAFF.

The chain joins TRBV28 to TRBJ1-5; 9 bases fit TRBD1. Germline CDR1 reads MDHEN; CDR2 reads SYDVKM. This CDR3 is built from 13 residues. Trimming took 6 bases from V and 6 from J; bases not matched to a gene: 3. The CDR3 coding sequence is TGTGCCAGCAGCCGGGACAGGGTTCAGCCCCAGCATTTT. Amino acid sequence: CASSRDRVQPQHF.

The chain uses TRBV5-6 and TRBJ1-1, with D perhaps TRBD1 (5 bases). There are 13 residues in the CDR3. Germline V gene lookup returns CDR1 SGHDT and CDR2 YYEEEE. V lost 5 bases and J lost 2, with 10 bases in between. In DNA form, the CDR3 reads TGTGCCAGCAGTCCAGGGATAAACACTGAAGCTTTCTTT. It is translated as CASSPGINTEAFF.

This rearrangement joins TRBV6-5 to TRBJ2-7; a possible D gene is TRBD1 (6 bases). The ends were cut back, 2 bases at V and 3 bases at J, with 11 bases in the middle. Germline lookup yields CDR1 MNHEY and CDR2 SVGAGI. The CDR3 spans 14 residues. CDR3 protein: CASSYTRGGYEQYF. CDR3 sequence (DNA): TGTGCCAGCAGTTACACGAGAGGGGGCTACGAGCAGTACTTC.

CDR3 region: CASSQVGPAASYEQYF. CDR3 DNA sequence: TGTGCCAGCAGCCAAGTGGGGCCGGCAGCGTCCTACGAGCAGTACTTC. The chain recombines TRBV4-2 with TRBJ2-5, with D possibly matching TRBD1 (5 bases). The last part of the DNA fits TRBJ2-7 better; the J call may be wrong. Germline V gene sequence: CDR1 LGHNA, CDR2 YNFKEQ. The CDR3 has 16 amino acids.

As DNA, the CDR3 is TGTGCCAGCAGCTCTACCGGGACAGGCCTCTCACCCCTCCACTTT. Protein product: CASSSTGTGLSPLHF. The chain uses TRBV14 and TRBJ1-6; 8 nucleotides align to TRBD1. V trimming: 5 bases; J trimming: 10 bases; junction bases outside the gene matches: 10. CDR1 and CDR2 (germline): SGHDN, FVKESK. This CDR3 has 15 residues.

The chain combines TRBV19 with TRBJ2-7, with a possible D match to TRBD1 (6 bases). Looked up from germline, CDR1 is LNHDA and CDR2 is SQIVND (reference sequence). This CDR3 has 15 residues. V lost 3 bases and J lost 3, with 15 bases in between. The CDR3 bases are TGTGCCAGTAGTATTGAACTCGGACAGAACTACGAGCAGTACTTC. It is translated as CASSIELGQNYEQYF.

The CDR3 is CASSRTSSGELFF. DNA of the CDR3: TGTGCCAGTAGTAGGACTAGCAGCGGGGAGCTGTTTTTT. The chain couples TRBV19 to TRBJ2-2, with TRBD2 matching over 8 bases. This CDR3 has 13 amino acids. Trimming removed 4 bases from V and 7 bases from J; junction bases left unmatched: 2. Germline loops: CDR1 LNHDA, CDR2 SQIVND (reference sequence).

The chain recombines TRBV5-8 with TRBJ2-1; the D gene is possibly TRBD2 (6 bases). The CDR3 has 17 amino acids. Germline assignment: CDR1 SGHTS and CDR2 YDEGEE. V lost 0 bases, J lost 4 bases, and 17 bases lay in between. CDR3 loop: CASSLGGAGRLYNEQFF. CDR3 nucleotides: TGTGCCAGCAGCTTGGGGGGCGCGGGACGCTTATACAATGAGCAGTTCTTC.

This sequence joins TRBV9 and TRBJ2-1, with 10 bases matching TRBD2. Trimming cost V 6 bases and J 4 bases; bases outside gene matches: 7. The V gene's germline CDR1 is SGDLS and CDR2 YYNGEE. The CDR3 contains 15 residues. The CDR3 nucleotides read TGTGCCAGCACTCGGACTAGCGGCAGTTACAATGAGCAGTTCTTC. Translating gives CASTRTSGSYNEQFF. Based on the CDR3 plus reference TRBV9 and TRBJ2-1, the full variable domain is DSGVTQTPKHLITATGQRVTLRCSPRSGDLSVYWYQQSLDQGLQFLIQYYNGEERAKGNILERFSAQQFPDLHSELNLSSLELGDSALYFCASTRTSGSYNEQFFGPGTRLTVL.

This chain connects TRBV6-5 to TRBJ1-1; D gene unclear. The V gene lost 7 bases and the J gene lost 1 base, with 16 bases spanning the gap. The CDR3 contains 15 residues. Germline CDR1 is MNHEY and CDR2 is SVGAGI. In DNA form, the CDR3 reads TGTGCCAGCACCCCGACTCTCGCGGGGAACACTGAAGCTTTCTTT. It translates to CASTPTLAGNTEAFF.

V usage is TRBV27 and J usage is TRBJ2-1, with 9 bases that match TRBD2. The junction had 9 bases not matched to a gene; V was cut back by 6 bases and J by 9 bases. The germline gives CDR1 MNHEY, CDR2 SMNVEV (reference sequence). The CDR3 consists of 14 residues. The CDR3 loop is CASSEASGMSEQFF. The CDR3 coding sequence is TGTGCCAGCAGCGAGGCTAGCGGGATGTCTGAGCAGTTCTTC.

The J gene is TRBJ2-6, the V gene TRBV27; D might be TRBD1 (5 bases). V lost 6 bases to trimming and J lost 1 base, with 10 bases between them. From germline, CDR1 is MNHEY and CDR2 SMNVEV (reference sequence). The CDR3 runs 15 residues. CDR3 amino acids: CASSGRASGANVLTF. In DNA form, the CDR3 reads TGTGCCAGCAGCGGCAGGGCATCTGGGGCCAACGTCCTGACTTTC.

The CDR3 bases are TGTGCCAGCAGCCGGGGCGGGGGTAACACCGGGGAGCTGTTTTTT. This translates into CASSRGGGNTGELFF. The chain links TRBV5-4 to TRBJ2-2; 7 nucleotides agree with TRBD2. The germline gives CDR1 SGHNT, CDR2 YYREEE (reference sequence). Trimming removed 4 bases from V and 2 bases from J; junction bases left unmatched: 5. The CDR3 extends over 15 amino acids.

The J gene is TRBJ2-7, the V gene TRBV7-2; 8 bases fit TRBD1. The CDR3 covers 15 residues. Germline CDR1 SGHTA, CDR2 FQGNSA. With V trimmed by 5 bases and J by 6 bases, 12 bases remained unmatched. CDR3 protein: CASSPTKTGVGEQYF. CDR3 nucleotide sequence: TGTGCCAGCAGCCCGACTAAGACAGGGGTGGGCGAGCAGTACTTC.